This T cell receptor (beta chain) was documented in a study of blood T cells in healthy people across ages. Findings and limits, study-wide: Diversity figures derived from one million T cells were judged to underestimate the true value.

V dropped 5 bases and J dropped 4 bases, with 14 bases sitting between them. From germline, CDR1 is DFQATT and CDR2 SNEGSKA (reference sequence). The CDR3 has 14 residues. A sample-barcoded 5' primer and a J-beta primer mix were used in a second PCR of about 6 to 12 cycles. TCRdb re-derived calls from the 5' RACE reads in MiXCR, one entry per CDR3 protein. This sample has some 760,000 distinct CDR3 sequences; more than 20% occur once, and the top ten carry more than 3%. This clonotype was counted between two and nine times. Its antigen remains unknown. These data also formed part of another study, on T cells of mothers and their children.

This TCR was sampled from a boy between 5 and 17 years old in good health. The sample was blood. The V gene is TRBV20-1, the J gene TRBJ2-2, with no clear D. The CDR3 DNA reads as TGCAGTGCTCCTAAGACGCCTGGCACCGGGGAGCTGTTTTTT. Translating gives CSAPKTPGTGELFF.